This passage covers 3 T cell receptor beta chains from one sample sequenced in a study of shared clonotypes between healthy human individuals. Clones were sequenced by immunoSEQ multiplex PCR, and TCRdb holds only the in-frame ones, with some missing. Of about 680,000 clones listed, roughly 70% are singletons. The sequenced sample was memory CD4+ T cells sorted from blood. Stated subset: CD45RA-negative fraction. The receptors come from a woman between 25 and 40 years old in good health.

The chain combines TRBV19 with TRBJ2-6; D not certain. Trimming removed 7 bases from V and 3 bases from J, with 7 bases in between. This CDR3 is 13 amino acids long. The germline V gene has CDR1 LNHDA and CDR2 SQIVND (reference sequence). CDR3 region: CASTPLGANVLTF. CDR3 in DNA: TGTGCCAGTACCCCCCTTGGGGCCAACGTCCTGACTTTC.

This clone was observed at least ten times. The chain's CDR3 is CASSTTSGQGAGGYTF. DNA for the CDR3: TGTGCCAGCAGCACGACCTCGGGACAGGGGGCAGGAGGCTACACCTTC. V gene TRBV7-9 combines with J gene TRBJ1-2; the match to TRBD1 covers 12 bases. After removal of 5 bases from V and 8 bases from J, the junction contained 12 bases not matched to a gene. The V gene's germline CDR1 is SEHNR and CDR2 FQNEAQ (reference sequence). There are 16 residues in the CDR3.

A remark on this clone: The same CDR3 can be traced to other DNA sequences in this sample. The rearrangement joins TRBV7-6 to TRBJ2-5; D possibly uses TRBD1 or TRBD2 (5 bases each). In germline, CDR1 is SGHVS, CDR2 FNYEAQ. V lost 1 base and J 4 bases, leaving 10 bases between the germline ends. The CDR3 length is 14 residues. DNA of the CDR3: TGTGCCAGCAGCTTAGGTGGGACCAGAGAGACCCAGTACTTC. Its protein product is CASSLGGTRETQYF.